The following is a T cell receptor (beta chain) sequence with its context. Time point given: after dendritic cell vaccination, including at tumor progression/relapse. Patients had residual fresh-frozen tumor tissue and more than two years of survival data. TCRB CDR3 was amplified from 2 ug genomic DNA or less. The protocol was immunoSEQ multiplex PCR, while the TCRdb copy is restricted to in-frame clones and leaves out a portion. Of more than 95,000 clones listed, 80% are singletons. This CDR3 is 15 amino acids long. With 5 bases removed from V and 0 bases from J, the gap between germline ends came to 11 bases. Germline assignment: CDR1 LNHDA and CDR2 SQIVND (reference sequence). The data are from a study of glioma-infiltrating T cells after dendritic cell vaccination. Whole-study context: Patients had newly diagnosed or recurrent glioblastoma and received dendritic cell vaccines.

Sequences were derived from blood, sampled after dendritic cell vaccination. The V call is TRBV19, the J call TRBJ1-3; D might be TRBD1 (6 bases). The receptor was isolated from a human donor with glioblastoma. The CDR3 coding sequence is TGTGCCAGTAGTCAGGGGCCTTTCTCTGGAAACACCATATATTTT. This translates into CASSQGPFSGNTIYF.